Given below is one T cell receptor beta chain in context. Its cognate antigen is unknown. Repertoires were generated with immunoSEQ multiplex PCR, while TCRdb's copy carries only in-frame clones and drops some. The sample has around 89,000 clones; roughly 90% are singletons. J was trimmed by 1 base and V by 1 base; bases with no gene match: 5. The germline V gene encodes CDR1 SGHTA and CDR2 FQGNSA. The CDR3 runs to 16 residues. These data come from a study of OX40 agonist ivuxolimab in advanced cancers. At the level of the study: Patients treated during dose escalation were battling hepatocellular carcinoma, melanoma, renal cell or head and neck cancer. Broader study findings: Dosing at 0.1 to 3.0 mg/kg was accompanied by clonal expansion of CD4+ and CD8+ blood T cells by week 6.

The study sampled blood at baseline, cycle 4 day 1, and cycle 7 day 1. This rearrangement joins TRBV7-2 to TRBJ1-1; 8 bases are shared with TRBD1. This sample comprised CD4+ or CD8+ T cells sorted from blood, obtained in a trial of the OX40 agonist ivuxolimab. This TCR derives from an adult with an advanced solid tumor such as melanoma, head and neck, liver or kidney cancer. The CDR3 sequence: CASSLVPQGANTEAFF. CDR3 coding DNA: TGTGCCAGCAGCTTAGTCCCCCAGGGGGCGAACACTGAAGCTTTCTTT.